Relative to its sample, the clone carrying this T cell receptor (beta chain) is medium-sized (0.01 to 0.1%). The target antigen is unknown. Sequencing of DNA taken from cultured CD4+ T cells relied on the Oncomine TCR Beta short-read assay. Using the QIAamp micro DNA kit, genomic DNA was extracted from the CD4+ T cells that had been cultured. TCRdb reanalysed the PCR reads using MiXCR and keeps one entry per CDR3 protein. The table includes approximately 12,000 distinct CDR3 sequences, roughly 30% detected once. Trimming left V 0 bases short and J 1 base short, with 6 bases between. The CDR3 consists of 14 residues. Germline assignment: CDR1 MNHEY and CDR2 SMNVEV (reference sequence). These data are taken from a study of vaccination and CD4 T cells after COVID-19. Looking at the study overall: Typically, post-vaccine samples were obtained a median approximately 74 days after dose two, within a range of 14 to 241.

General study results and limits: Vaccine-specific clones in convalescent patients were spike mono-reactive in 304 of 307 cases.

Specified treatment: approximately nine-day PBMC culture with coronavirus spike peptide pools or control peptides (ViraFEST assay). PCR-confirmed positives ranged from March to December 2020, preceding US Alpha, Beta and Delta variants. The chain links TRBV27 to TRBJ2-5; no reliable D call. Sequences were derived from CD4+ T cells from blood, cultured in vitro, sampled after SARS-CoV-2 vaccination. The TCR was taken from a human donor who had recovered from COVID-19. The CDR3 DNA follows: TGTGCCAGCAGTTTATCTAACCTCCAAGAGACCCAGTACTTC. Its protein is CASSLSNLQETQYF.